Below are 24 T cell receptor beta chains sequenced from a single sample in a study of shared clonotypes between healthy human individuals. The data were produced by immunoSEQ multiplex PCR, yet TCRdb's version contains in-frame clones alone and is incomplete. The sample has around 700,000 clones, around two thirds seen once. Sequencing input: memory CD4+ T cells sorted from blood. The subset: CD45RA-negative fraction. These receptors were obtained from a woman between 25 and 40 years old in good health.

V is TRBV6-4 and J is TRBJ1-4; D is possibly TRBD1 (6 bases). Trimming cost V 3 bases and J 11 bases, with 16 bases left between them. The CDR3 runs 14 residues. From germline, CDR1 is MRHNA and CDR2 SNTAGT. CDR3 in DNA: TGTGCCAGCAGTGAAGAGGACAGCTCTGGGAAACTGTTTTTT. Translation: CASSEEDSSGKLFF.

The chain combines TRBV9 with TRBJ1-2; 7 bases agree with TRBD1. V gave up 3 bases and J gave up 4 bases; unmatched junction bases: 3. Germline V gene sequence: CDR1 SGDLS, CDR2 YYNGEE. The CDR3 runs 13 residues. CDR3 in amino acids: CASSAGGVYGYTF. The CDR3 DNA reads as TGTGCCAGCAGCGCAGGGGGGGTCTATGGCTACACCTTC.

A word on this clone: A much larger clone sits a single nucleotide away, making a read error possible. The V gene is TRBV5-6, the J gene TRBJ2-7; D gene ambiguous. The CDR3 runs to 11 residues. In germline, CDR1 is SGHDT, CDR2 YYEEEE. The V end was cut by 4 bases, the J end by 0 bases, with 2 bases between. The CDR3 region is CASSTSYEQYF. For the CDR3, the DNA is TGTGCCAGCAGCACCTCCTACGAGCAGTACTTC.

The rearrangement links TRBV28 to TRBJ1-3; 7 positions agree with TRBD1. CDR3 length: 16 residues. Germline V lookup: CDR1 MDHEN, CDR2 SYDVKM. J was trimmed by 5 bases and V by 5 bases; bases with no gene match: 12. The DNA of the CDR3 is TGTGCCAGCAGTAGTCTCCGACAGGGAGCTAGAAACACCATATATTTT. It encodes CASSSLRQGARNTIYF.

The genes are TRBV5-1 and TRBJ2-2; TRBD2 aligns across 12 bases. Germline loops: CDR1 SGHRS, CDR2 YFSETQ. V was pared by 0 bases and J by 6 bases, with 0 bases of the junction left unmatched. CDR3 size: 15 residues. The CDR3: CASSLGLAGAGELFF. For the CDR3, the DNA is TGCGCCAGCAGCTTGGGACTAGCGGGAGCCGGGGAGCTGTTTTTT.

This sequence joins TRBV28 and TRBJ1-5, with 7 bases matching TRBD1. Germline loops: CDR1 MDHEN, CDR2 SYDVKM. CDR3 length: 16 amino acids. Trimming removed 5 bases from V and 7 bases from J; junction bases left unmatched: 14. CDR3 bases: TGTGCCAGCAGTCCCCCCACCGGACAGGAGGGCCAGCCCCAGCATTTT. Residues: CASSPPTGQEGQPQHF.

The chain couples TRBV19 to TRBJ1-2; D might be TRBD1 (5 bases). The V gene's germline CDR1 is LNHDA and CDR2 SQIVND (reference sequence). This CDR3 region has 14 residues. V gave up 3 bases and J gave up 8 bases, with 16 bases separating them. The DNA of the CDR3 is TGTGCCAGTAGTATTATTACCAGGGATCAAGGCTACACCTTC. Translation: CASSIITRDQGYTF.

V usage is TRBV28 and J usage is TRBJ1-2, with a possible D match to TRBD1 (5 bases). Trimming removed 2 bases at V and 8 bases at J, with 18 bases between. The CDR3 has 15 residues. CDR1 MDHEN and CDR2 SYDVKM come from the germline V gene. The CDR3 DNA sequence: TGTGCCAGCAGTTTAGTAGGGGAAGGCGGTGGAGGCTACACCTTC. The encoded protein is CASSLVGEGGGGYTF.

This clone was found once. This chain links TRBV6-5 with TRBJ2-5, with D perhaps TRBD1 (5 bases). The CDR3 runs 16 residues. Trimming pared 4 bases from V and 9 bases from J, leaving 24 bases between. Germline V lookup: CDR1 MNHEY, CDR2 SVGAGI. The CDR3 bases are TGTGCCAGCAGTTCTCGTACCGGGCGGTCAGGGTCGGCCCAGTACTTC. This sequence encodes CASSSRTGRSGSAQYF.

This clone is a singleton in its sample. The V and J genes are TRBV5-4 and TRBJ2-5; TRBD1 or TRBD2 may be the D gene (6 bases each). The germline V gene has CDR1 SGHNT and CDR2 YYREEE (reference sequence). The CDR3 runs to 14 residues. V lost 2 bases and J 5 bases, leaving 13 bases between the germline ends. This CDR3 is CASSFQGTSETQYF. The DNA for the CDR3 is TGTGCCAGCAGCTTTCAGGGGACTTCGGAGACCCAGTACTTC.

This chain joins TRBV28 and TRBJ1-3; D may be TRBD1 (5 bases). Germline assignment: CDR1 MDHEN and CDR2 SYDVKM. Trimming removed 7 bases at V and 0 bases at J, with 10 bases between. The CDR3 runs 14 residues. In nucleotides, the CDR3 is TGTGCCAGCAAATTTGGGGGCTCTGGAAACACCATATATTTT. Protein sequence: CASKFGGSGNTIYF.

The CDR3 DNA is TGTGCCAGCAGTTTCCCGACAGGAGTTGACGAGCAGTACTTC. Its translation is CASSFPTGVDEQYF. The V gene is TRBV28, the J gene TRBJ2-7, with D possibly matching TRBD1 (6 bases). Trimming stripped 3 bases from V and 5 bases from J, with 14 bases between. Germline CDR1 and CDR2: MDHEN and SYDVKM. There are 14 residues in the CDR3.

J is TRBJ2-5 and V is TRBV15; 7 bases are shared with TRBD1. This CDR3 spans 15 amino acids. J gave up 5 bases and V 0 bases, and 6 bases lay outside the gene matches. Germline CDR1 reads LNHNV; CDR2 reads YYDKDF (reference sequence). Here the CDR3 DNA reads TGTGCCACCAGCAGAGAACAGGGGCCGGGGGAGACCCAGTACTTC. Its protein product is CATSREQGPGETQYF.

The CDR3 loop reads CASSQPADRVKNIQYF. CDR3 in DNA: TGTGCCAGCAGCCAACCCGCGGACAGGGTAAAAAACATTCAGTACTTC. V is TRBV27 and J is TRBJ2-4; 8 positions match TRBD1. The J segment lost 4 bases and the V segment lost 6 bases, leaving 11 bases of the junction unmatched. Germline-derived CDR1 and CDR2 are MNHEY and SMNVEV (reference sequence). This CDR3 region has 16 residues.

This clone was picked up many times. This rearrangement joins TRBV19 to TRBJ2-5; D uncertain. This CDR3 contains 13 residues. Trimming cost V 5 bases and J 6 bases, with 13 bases left between them. Germline loops: CDR1 LNHDA, CDR2 SQIVND (reference sequence). CDR3 loop: CASSSRTTQTQYF. DNA for the CDR3: TGTGCCAGTAGTTCCCGGACGACACAGACCCAGTACTTC.

The chain uses TRBV7-1 and TRBJ2-1, with 12 bases lining up with TRBD1. TRBV7-1 is filed as an ORF, its function uncertain. V trimming: 2 bases; J trimming: 11 bases; junction bases outside the gene matches: 34. The CDR3 is 24 amino acids. CDR3 loop: CASSSSFTGQGAKGTSVRTLKQFF. The DNA for the CDR3 is TGTGCCAGCAGCTCATCCTTCACGGGACAGGGGGCCAAAGGGACTAGCGTAAGAACACTTAAGCAGTTCTTC.

CDR3 in amino acids: CASSVAGEQYF. CDR3 sequence (DNA): TGTGCCAGCAGTGTAGCCGGGGAGCAGTACTTC. The rearrangement joins TRBV6-1 to TRBJ2-7; D not resolved. Germline values: CDR1 MNHNS, CDR2 SASEGT. The V and J ends lost 4 bases and 7 bases respectively, with 8 bases between them. This CDR3 region has 11 residues.

This clone was counted a few times. The same CDR3 is also encoded by other DNA sequences in this sample. The J gene is TRBJ2-7, the V gene TRBV11-2; weak D call: TRBD2 (6 bases). The CDR3 loop spans 15 amino acids. CDR1 SGHAT and CDR2 FQNNGV come from the germline V gene. V was clipped by 1 base and J by 2 bases, with 12 bases between them. For the CDR3, the DNA is TGTGCCAGCAGCTTAGGAGGAGGGTCCCCCTACGAGCAGTACTTC. It is translated as CASSLGGGSPYEQYF. The variable domain in full, completed from reference TRBV11-2 and TRBJ2-7, reads EAGVAQSPRYKIIEKRQSVAFWCNPISGHATLYWYQQILGQGPKLLIQFQNNGVVDDSQLPKDRFSAERLKGVDSTLKIQPAKLEDSAVYLCASSLGGGSPYEQYFGPGTRLTVT.

The chain carries TRBV2 and TRBJ2-6; weak D call: TRBD2 (5 bases). From germline, CDR1 is SNHLY and CDR2 FYNNEI. The CDR3 runs to 15 residues. The V gene lost 4 bases and the J gene lost 2 bases, with 9 bases spanning the gap. The CDR3: CASSASGAGANVLTF. CDR3 in DNA: TGTGCCAGCAGTGCCTCCGGGGCTGGGGCCAACGTCCTGACTTTC.

A few counts support this clone. This sequence joins TRBV6-1 and TRBJ1-5; 10 bases line up with TRBD1. CDR1 is MNHNS, CDR2 SASEGT, per germline. The CDR3 runs to 15 residues. J was trimmed by 7 bases and V by 4 bases; bases with no gene match: 7. DNA for the CDR3: TGTGCCAGCAGTGGACAGGGGGCGGTCGGGCAGCCCCAGCATTTT. The encoded protein is CASSGQGAVGQPQHF.

The chain links TRBV7-2 to TRBJ1-1; 7 bases line up with TRBD1. This CDR3 comprises 15 residues. The germline V gene encodes CDR1 SGHTA and CDR2 FQGNSA. V trimming: 4 bases; J trimming: 1 base; junction bases outside the gene matches: 6. For the CDR3, the DNA is TGTGCCAGCAGCTCCACACGGGACAGGAACACTGAAGCTTTCTTT. Protein product: CASSSTRDRNTEAFF.

This chain connects TRBV28 to TRBJ2-2; no clear D gene. Per germline, CDR1 MDHEN and CDR2 SYDVKM. V was pared by 3 bases and J by 1 base, with 15 bases between. The CDR3 sequence is 17 residues long. The chain's CDR3 is CASSFRRSRVNTGELFF. In nucleotides, the CDR3 is TGTGCCAGCAGTTTCCGACGGTCCCGCGTGAACACCGGGGAGCTGTTTTTT.

As concerns this clone: A much larger clone is a single base away; this may be a read error. This CDR3 is also generated by other DNA sequences in the sample. The V call is TRBV5-1, the J call TRBJ2-1; 10 bases fit TRBD2. With 2 bases clipped from V and 3 bases from J, the junction kept 2 bases outside the gene matches. Per germline, CDR1 SGHRS and CDR2 YFSETQ. The CDR3 totals 15 residues. CDR3 sequence (DNA): TGCGCCAGCAGCTTAGCTAGCGGGGGCTACAATGAGCAGTTCTTC. Encoded protein: CASSLASGGYNEQFF.

As for this clone: Within the sample, other DNA sequences also encode this same CDR3. The J gene is TRBJ1-3, the V gene TRBV5-1; D not certain. V lost 2 bases and J lost 4, with 10 bases in between. Germline CDR1 reads SGHRS; CDR2 reads YFSETQ. This CDR3 spans 14 amino acids. The CDR3, as DNA: TGCGCCAGCAGCTTCGGAACAGACGGAAACACCATATATTTT. Its translation: CASSFGTDGNTIYF.